One sample yielded the 21 T cell receptor beta chains listed below, sequenced in a study of radiation and T cells in renal cell carcinoma. Generated by immunoSEQ multiplex PCR, the TCRdb table keeps only in-frame clones and is missing some. This table holds some 120,000 clones, 81% found once. Stated time point: blood 2 weeks post-SBRT. Treatment here: 15 Gy SBRT to primary tumor, nephrectomy 4 weeks later. The input for sequencing was blood, taken from a patient whose treatment included radiotherapy and nephrectomy. The receptors derive from a man in his forties or fifties with renal cell carcinoma.

The chain is built from TRBV7-9 and TRBJ1-3; 8 bases match TRBD1. This CDR3 has 16 amino acids. Unmatched junction bases numbered 3, after V lost 2 bases and J lost 0 bases. CDR1 SEHNR and CDR2 FQNEAQ come from the germline V gene (reference sequence). CDR3 in DNA: TGTGCCAGCAGCTTAACAGGGGGAAGCTCTGGAAACACCATATATTTT. Translated, it gives CASSLTGGSSGNTIYF. Drawing the rest from reference TRBV7-9 and TRBJ1-3, the complete variable domain is DTGVSQNPRHKITKRGQNVTFRCDPISEHNRLYWYRQTLGQGPEFLTYFQNEAQLEKSRLLSDRFSAERPKGSFSTLEIQRTEQGDSAMYLCASSLTGGSSGNTIYFGEGSWLTVV.

V and J are TRBV9 and TRBJ2-5; D is perhaps TRBD2 (6 bases). This CDR3 contains 15 residues. The germline V gene encodes CDR1 SGDLS and CDR2 YYNGEE. V was trimmed by 2 bases and J by 4 bases, leaving 15 bases between them. CDR3 coding DNA: TGTGCCAGCAGCGTCGGAGGGATCAGCGTAGAGACCCAGTACTTC. Its protein is CASSVGGISVETQYF.

V usage is TRBV6-6 and J usage is TRBJ2-1, with 11 positions matching TRBD2. Germline assignment: CDR1 MNHNY and CDR2 SVGAGI (reference sequence). The CDR3 extends over 15 amino acids. The J segment lost 8 bases and the V segment lost 7 bases, leaving 10 bases of the junction unmatched. CDR3 bases: TGTGCCAGCACACGAACTAGCGGGAGTTCGGATGAGCAGTTCTTC. This codes for CASTRTSGSSDEQFF.

V and J are TRBV7-2 and TRBJ2-5; no clear D gene. Germline V CDR1 and CDR2: SGHTA, FQGNSA. Trimming removed 2 bases at V and 2 bases at J, with 15 bases between. The CDR3 consists of 16 residues. The CDR3 region is CASSLFWSESQETQYF. The CDR3 nucleotides read TGTGCCAGCAGCTTATTCTGGTCGGAATCGCAAGAGACCCAGTACTTC.

The V and J genes are TRBV6-6 and TRBJ2-4; D not certain. V was clipped by 0 bases and J by 7 bases, with 1 base between them. CDR3 length: 11 residues. Germline lookup yields CDR1 MNHNY and CDR2 SVGAGI (reference sequence). In DNA, the CDR3 is TGTGCCAGCAGTTACTCGAACATTCAGTACTTC. Amino acids: CASSYSNIQYF.

The chain uses TRBV4-1 and TRBJ2-5; TRBD2 matches at 8 bases. Germline loops: CDR1 MGHRA, CDR2 YSYEKL. This CDR3 comprises 16 residues. V gave up 1 base and J gave up 1 base; unmatched junction bases: 5. The CDR3, as DNA: TGCGCCAGCAGCCAAGGGCCGCGGGGGGTCCAAGAGACCCAGTACTTC. Its protein product is CASSQGPRGVQETQYF.

This chain connects TRBV5-4 to TRBJ2-7; 7 bases are shared with TRBD2. Per germline, CDR1 SGHNT and CDR2 YYREEE (reference sequence). The V and J ends lost 4 bases and 0 bases, in that order; junction bases with no gene match: 10. This CDR3 is 16 amino acids long. This CDR3 reads CASSSIASGSSYEQYF. DNA for the CDR3: TGTGCCAGCAGCAGTATCGCTAGCGGTAGCTCCTACGAGCAGTACTTC.

V and J are TRBV4-1 and TRBJ1-2; D is uncertain. Germline V lookup: CDR1 MGHRA, CDR2 YSYEKL. CDR3 length: 15 amino acids. Trimming removed 2 bases at V and 4 bases at J, with 14 bases between. This CDR3 reads CASSQPQRAAYGYTF. CDR3 in DNA: TGCGCCAGCAGCCAACCCCAAAGGGCGGCCTATGGCTACACCTTC.

The chain is built from TRBV9 and TRBJ2-2, with 9 bases aligning to TRBD2. Germline assignment: CDR1 SGDLS and CDR2 YYNGEE. This CDR3 is built from 15 residues. Germline trimming cut 5 bases from V and 4 bases from J; bases unmatched to any gene: 6. Here the CDR3 DNA reads TGTGCCAGCAGAAATAGCGGGAGTTCCACCGGGGAGCTGTTTTTT. Its protein product is CASRNSGSSTGELFF.

This clone has a handful of counts. The genes are TRBV18 and TRBJ1-2; D is perhaps TRBD1 (5 bases). Trimming removed 6 bases at V and 9 bases at J, with 20 bases between. Germline assignment: CDR1 KGHSH and CDR2 LQKENI. The CDR3 has 14 amino acids. The DNA of the CDR3 is TGTGCCAGCTCCCCCAGCGGGCGCGGGGGGAGCTACACCTTC. As protein: CASSPSGRGGSYTF.

The chain joins TRBV6-5 to TRBJ1-1; D might be TRBD1 (6 bases). Germline V CDR1 and CDR2: MNHEY, SVGAGI. Deletions cut 4 bases from V and 0 bases from J, with 15 bases between. The length of the CDR3 is 16 residues. CDR3 amino acids: CASSLTSGVLNTEAFF. Written as DNA, the CDR3 is TGTGCCAGCAGTTTAACCTCAGGGGTCCTGAACACTGAAGCTTTCTTT.

This chain joins TRBV2 and TRBJ1-2; tentative D call: TRBD1 (5 bases). Trimming shortened V by 6 bases and J by 0 bases, and 17 bases separated the two germline ends. This CDR3 region has 16 residues. From germline, CDR1 is SNHLY and CDR2 FYNNEI. The CDR3 loop reads CASSPSGMTANYGYTF. In DNA form, the CDR3 reads TGTGCCAGCAGCCCCTCAGGGATGACAGCTAACTATGGCTACACCTTC.

About this clone: At one end, the junction sequence differs from germline, possibly due to a read error. The rearrangement joins TRBV29-1 to TRBJ2-7, with no clear D. Germline lookup yields CDR1 SQVTM and CDR2 ANQGSEA. The CDR3 contains 9 residues. CDR3 in amino acids: CAVFDEQYF. The CDR3 DNA is TGTGCGGTTTTCGACGAGCAGTACTTC.

The chain joins TRBV11-2 to TRBJ1-1; TRBD1 agrees at 9 bases. CDR1 SGHAT and CDR2 FQNNGV come from the germline V gene. With V trimmed by 5 bases and J by 4 bases, 8 bases remained unmatched. The CDR3 is 15 amino acids. CDR3 DNA: TGTGCCAGCAGCCCCGGGGACAGGGAATTCACTGAAGCTTTCTTT. This sequence encodes CASSPGDREFTEAFF.

This chain links TRBV11-2 with TRBJ1-5; D is unclear. The V end lost 4 bases, the J end lost 5 bases, and 9 bases lay between the germline ends. The CDR3 sequence is 13 residues long. Germline V gene data show CDR1 as SGHAT and CDR2 as FQNNGV. The CDR3, as DNA: TGTGCCAGCAGCTACCAGGCGGATCAGCCCCAGCATTTT. Amino acid sequence: CASSYQADQPQHF.

The chain has TRBV19 and TRBJ1-4, with 7 nucleotides matching TRBD1. The germline V gene has CDR1 LNHDA and CDR2 SQIVND (reference sequence). V lost 4 bases, J lost 3 bases, and 5 bases stayed unmatched. The CDR3 runs 15 residues. The CDR3 protein is CASSRDRDANEKLFF. The CDR3 DNA reads TGTGCCAGTAGTAGAGACAGGGACGCTAATGAAAAACTGTTTTTT.

The rearrangement joins TRBV6-6 to TRBJ1-1, with D tentatively TRBD1 (5 bases). Germline V CDR1 and CDR2: MNHNY, SVGAGI (reference sequence). Trimming left V 2 bases short and J 5 bases short, with 9 bases between. The CDR3 totals 13 residues. The CDR3 DNA reads TGTGCCAGCAGTTACCCAGGGTTGACTGAAGCTTTCTTT. Encoded protein: CASSYPGLTEAFF.

This clone was recorded a few times. CDR3 in amino acids: CAISGSEEYGYTF. As DNA, the CDR3 is TGTGCCATCAGTGGCAGCGAAGAATATGGCTACACCTTC. The rearrangement links TRBV10-3 to TRBJ1-2; D not resolved. V lost 4 bases, J lost 5 bases, and 11 bases lay in between. CDR3 length: 13 residues. The V gene's germline CDR1 is ENHRY and CDR2 SYGVKD.

The chain combines TRBV5-4 with TRBJ2-7, with 9 bases aligning to TRBD1. The CDR3 covers 15 residues. The trim removed 0 bases at V and 4 bases at J, leaving 5 bases unmatched. Looked up from germline, CDR1 is SGHNT and CDR2 is YYREEE (reference sequence). CDR3 bases: TGTGCCAGCAGCTTGGCAACGGGACAGGGTTACGAGCAGTACTTC. It yields the protein CASSLATGQGYEQYF.

The chain carries TRBV5-1 and TRBJ1-4; 9 bases match TRBD1. This CDR3 has 17 amino acids. Germline assignment: CDR1 SGHRS and CDR2 YFSETQ. Losses at the gene ends were 3 bases for V and 4 bases for J; bases not matched to a gene: 10. DNA of the CDR3: TGCGCCAGCAGCTCGATTCCGCCGGGACAGGGTAATGAAAAACTGTTTTTT. As protein: CASSSIPPGQGNEKLFF.

The rearrangement uses TRBV5-1 and TRBJ2-7, with 7 bases matching TRBD1. CDR1 and CDR2 from the germline V gene are SGHRS and YFSETQ. The junction had 11 bases not matched to a gene; V was cut back by 5 bases and J by 0 bases. This CDR3 comprises 16 residues. The DNA for the CDR3 is TGCGCCAGCAGACACACCCCCAGGGGGAGCTCCTACGAGCAGTACTTC. Protein sequence: CASRHTPRGSSYEQYF.